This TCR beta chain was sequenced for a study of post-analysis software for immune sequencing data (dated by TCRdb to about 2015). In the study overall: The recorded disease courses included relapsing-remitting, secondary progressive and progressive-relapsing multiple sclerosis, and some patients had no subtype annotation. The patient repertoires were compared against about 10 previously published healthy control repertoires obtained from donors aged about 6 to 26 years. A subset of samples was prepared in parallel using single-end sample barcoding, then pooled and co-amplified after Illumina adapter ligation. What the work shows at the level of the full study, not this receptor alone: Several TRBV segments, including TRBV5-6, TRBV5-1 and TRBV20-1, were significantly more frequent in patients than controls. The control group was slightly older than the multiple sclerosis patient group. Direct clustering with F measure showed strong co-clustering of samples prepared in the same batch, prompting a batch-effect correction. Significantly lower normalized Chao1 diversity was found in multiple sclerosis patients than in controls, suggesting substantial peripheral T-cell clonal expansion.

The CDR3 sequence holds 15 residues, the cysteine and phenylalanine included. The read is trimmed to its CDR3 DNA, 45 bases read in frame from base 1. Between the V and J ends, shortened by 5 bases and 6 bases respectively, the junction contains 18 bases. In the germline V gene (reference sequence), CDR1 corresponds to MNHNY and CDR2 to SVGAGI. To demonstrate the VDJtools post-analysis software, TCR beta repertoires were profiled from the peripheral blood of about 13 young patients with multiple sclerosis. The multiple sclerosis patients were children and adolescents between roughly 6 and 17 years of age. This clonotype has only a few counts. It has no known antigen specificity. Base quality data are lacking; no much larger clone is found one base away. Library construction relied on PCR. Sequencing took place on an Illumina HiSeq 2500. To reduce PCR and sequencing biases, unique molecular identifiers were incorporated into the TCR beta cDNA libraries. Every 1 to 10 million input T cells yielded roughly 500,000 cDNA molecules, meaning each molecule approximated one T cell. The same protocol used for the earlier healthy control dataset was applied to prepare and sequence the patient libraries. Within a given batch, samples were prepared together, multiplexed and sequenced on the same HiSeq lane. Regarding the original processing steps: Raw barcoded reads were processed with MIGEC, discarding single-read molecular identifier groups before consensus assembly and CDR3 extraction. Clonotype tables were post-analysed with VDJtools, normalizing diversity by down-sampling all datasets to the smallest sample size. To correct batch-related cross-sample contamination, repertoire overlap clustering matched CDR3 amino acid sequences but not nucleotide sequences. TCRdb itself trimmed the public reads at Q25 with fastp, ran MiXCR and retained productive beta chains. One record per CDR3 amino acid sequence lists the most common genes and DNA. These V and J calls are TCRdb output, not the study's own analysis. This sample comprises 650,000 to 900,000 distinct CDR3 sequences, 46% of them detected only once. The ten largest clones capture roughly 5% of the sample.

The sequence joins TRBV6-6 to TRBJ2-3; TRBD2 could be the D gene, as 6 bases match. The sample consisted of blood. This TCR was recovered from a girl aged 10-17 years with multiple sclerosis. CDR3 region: CASSSVRDLVDTQYF. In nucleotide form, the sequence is TGTGCCAGCAGTAGCGTGCGGGACTTAGTGGATACGCAGTATTTT.